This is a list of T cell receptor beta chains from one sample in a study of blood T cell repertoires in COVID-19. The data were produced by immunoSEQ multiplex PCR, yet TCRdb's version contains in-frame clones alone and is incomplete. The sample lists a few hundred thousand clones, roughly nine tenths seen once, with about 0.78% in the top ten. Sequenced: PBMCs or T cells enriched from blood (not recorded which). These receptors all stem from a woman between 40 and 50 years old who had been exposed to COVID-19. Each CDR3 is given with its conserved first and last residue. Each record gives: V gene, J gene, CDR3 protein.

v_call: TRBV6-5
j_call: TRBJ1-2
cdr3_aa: CASSFQGPYGYTF

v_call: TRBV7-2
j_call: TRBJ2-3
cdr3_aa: CASSLASGRAKDTQYF

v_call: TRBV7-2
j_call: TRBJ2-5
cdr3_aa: CASSLSGGYQETQYF

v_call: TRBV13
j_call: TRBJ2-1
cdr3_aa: CASRARGSSYNEQFF

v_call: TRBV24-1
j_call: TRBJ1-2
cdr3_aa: CATSEGGTQHNYGYTF

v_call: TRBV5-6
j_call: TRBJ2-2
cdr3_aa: CASSFGAGGTGELFF

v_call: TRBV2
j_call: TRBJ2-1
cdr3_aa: CASRTSGPYNEQFF

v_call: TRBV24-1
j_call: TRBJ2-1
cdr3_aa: CATRAGSYNEQFF

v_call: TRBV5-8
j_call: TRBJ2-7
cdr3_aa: CASTLLPGPGEQYF

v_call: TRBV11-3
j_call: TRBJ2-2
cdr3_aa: CASSLDGGGTGELFF

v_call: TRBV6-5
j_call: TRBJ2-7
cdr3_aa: CASSYLTGGNYEQYF

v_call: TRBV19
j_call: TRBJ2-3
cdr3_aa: CASSGTSEGADTQYF

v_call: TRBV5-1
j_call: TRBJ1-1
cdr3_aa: CASSWQMNTEAFF

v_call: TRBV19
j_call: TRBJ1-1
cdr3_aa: CASSALLDRGTEAFF

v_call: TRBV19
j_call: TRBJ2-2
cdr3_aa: CASSTGQYQAGELFF

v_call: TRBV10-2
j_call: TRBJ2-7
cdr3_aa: CAIRQGSSYEQYF

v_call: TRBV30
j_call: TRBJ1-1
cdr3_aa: CAWSERGAGLKAFF

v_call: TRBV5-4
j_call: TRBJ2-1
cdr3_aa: CASSFGNEQFF

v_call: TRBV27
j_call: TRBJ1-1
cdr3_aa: CASSPSGTGFSEAFF

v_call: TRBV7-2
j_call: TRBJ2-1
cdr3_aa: CASSLVGGNYNEQFF

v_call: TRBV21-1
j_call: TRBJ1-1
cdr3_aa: CASSKEEVQLTENTEAFF

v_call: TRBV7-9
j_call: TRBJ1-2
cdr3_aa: CASSSNQGDRYTF

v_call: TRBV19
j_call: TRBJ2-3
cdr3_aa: CASSIRQGALTDTQYF

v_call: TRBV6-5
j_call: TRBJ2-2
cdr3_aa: CASRRLAGTGELFF